A single sample gave rise to the 17 T cell receptor beta chains below, sequenced in a study of identical twins. From the 5' RACE reads, TCRdb called clonotypes with MiXCR, one entry per CDR3 protein. This table has under 250,000 distinct CDR3 sequences, 6% to 8% appearing once. This sample was shared with a second study, whose subject was yellow fever vaccine responses in identical twins.

Sequences were obtained from CD8+ T cells sorted from blood. The receptors derive from a woman under 30 in good health.

The V call is TRBV7-9, the J call TRBJ2-5, with no clear D. Germline loops: CDR1 SEHNR, CDR2 FQNEAQ (reference sequence). V was cut by 3 bases and J by 5 bases, with 7 bases left in between. The CDR3 totals 12 residues. CDR3 nucleotide sequence: TGTGCCAGCAGCTTGGAGATTGAGACCCAGTACTTC. Its translation is CASSLEIETQYF.

This chain uses TRBV3-1 with TRBJ2-1; 11 nucleotides line up with TRBD2. The J segment lost 7 bases and the V segment lost 6 bases, leaving 8 bases of the junction unmatched. Germline V gives CDR1 LGHDT, CDR2 YNNKEL (reference sequence). The CDR3 has 15 residues. The CDR3, as DNA: TGTGCCAGCAGATCTACTAGCGGGAGTAGTAATGAGCAGTTCTTC. Translating gives CASRSTSGSSNEQFF.

The gene calls are TRBV4-1 and TRBJ2-7; 8 bases are a match to TRBD2. Per the germline V gene, CDR1 is MGHRA and CDR2 is YSYEKL. V was clipped by 4 bases and J by 3 bases; unmatched bases: 5. The CDR3 totals 14 residues. The CDR3 bases are TGCGCCAGCAGCCCCGGTCGGGGGGGCTACGAGCAGTACGTC. Translation gives CASSPGRGGYEQYV.

The sample holds many counts of this clonotype. The V and J genes are TRBV12-3 or TRBV12-4 and TRBJ1-1, with TRBD1 as a possible D gene (5 bases). The V end was cut by 7 bases, the J end by 4 bases, with 13 bases between. This CDR3 contains 13 residues. The CDR3 sequence is CASTNSRGTEAFF. Here the CDR3 DNA reads TGTGCCAGCACTAACAGTAGGGGCACTGAAGCTTTCTTT.

This chain connects TRBV4-1 to TRBJ1-1; 8 bases are a match to TRBD1. Per the germline V gene, CDR1 is MGHRA and CDR2 is YSYEKL. The CDR3 sequence is 18 residues long. With V trimmed by 0 bases and J by 2 bases, 11 bases remained unmatched. CDR3 sequence: CASSQDLGQGHLNTEAFF. CDR3 bases: TGCGCCAGCAGCCAAGATTTAGGACAGGGCCACCTTAACACTGAAGCTTTCTTT.

This clonotype was recorded at least ten times. The chain carries TRBV3-1 and TRBJ2-7; 7 nucleotides match TRBD2. Trimming took 0 bases from V and 4 from J; bases not matched to a gene: 6. The CDR3 consists of 15 residues. Germline CDR1 and CDR2: LGHDT and YNNKEL (reference sequence). CDR3 region: CASSQERGSWYEQYF. For the CDR3, the DNA is TGTGCCAGCAGCCAAGAGCGCGGGAGCTGGTACGAGCAGTACTTC.

This clonotype has a handful of counts. The chain combines TRBV9 with TRBJ1-1; TRBD1 might be the D (5 bases). This CDR3 is built from 15 residues. The germline V gene has CDR1 SGDLS and CDR2 YYNGEE. Trimming cost V 0 bases and J 3 bases, with 12 bases left between them. DNA of the CDR3: TGTGCCAGCAGCGTAGAATCGAGGGGAGACACTGAAGCTTTCTTT. Translated, it gives CASSVESRGDTEAFF. The whole variable domain, filled in from reference TRBV9 and TRBJ1-1, reads DSGVTQTPKHLITATGQRVTLRCSPRSGDLSVYWYQQSLDQGLQFLIQYYNGEERAKGNILERFSAQQFPDLHSELNLSSLELGDSALYFCASSVESRGDTEAFFGQGTRLTVV.

This clonotype came up many times. The chain couples TRBV7-6 to TRBJ1-1, with D possibly matching TRBD1 (6 bases). The CDR3 has 17 amino acids. CDR1 SGHVS and CDR2 FNYEAQ come from the germline V gene. Trimming took off 1 base at V and 3 bases at J, with 18 bases between the two ends. CDR3 sequence: CASSLVSGRGLDTEAFF. In DNA, the CDR3 is TGTGCCAGCAGCTTAGTTTCTGGGAGGGGGTTGGACACTGAAGCTTTCTTT.

This clonotype came up many times. In DNA form, the CDR3 reads TGTGCCAGCAGTTTGGGGGGGGTCTACGAGCAGTACTTC. It encodes CASSLGGVYEQYF. J is TRBJ2-7 and V is TRBV27, with 7 positions matching TRBD2. Germline CDR1 reads MNHEY; CDR2 reads SMNVEV (reference sequence). J lost 3 bases, V lost 3 bases, and 2 bases had no gene match. This CDR3 is built from 13 residues.

This clonotype has just a few counts. The J gene is TRBJ1-2, the V gene TRBV20-1; 7 bases line up with TRBD1. The CDR3 length is 13 residues. The germline CDR1 and CDR2 sequences are DFQATT and SNEGSKA (reference sequence). After removal of 4 bases from V and 2 bases from J, the junction contained 4 bases not matched to a gene. CDR3 bases: TGCAGTGCTACCCAACAGGGGAACTATGGCTACACCTTC. This sequence encodes CSATQQGNYGYTF.

This clonotype showed up just a few times. The chain carries TRBV4-2 and TRBJ1-3, with D possibly being TRBD1 (5 bases). Per germline, CDR1 LGHNA and CDR2 YNFKEQ. The CDR3 is made up of 15 amino acids. With 3 bases removed from V and 0 bases from J, the gap between germline ends came to 9 bases. CDR3 in amino acids: CASSQGGSSGNTIYF. The CDR3 DNA reads TGTGCCAGCAGCCAGGGGGGGAGCTCTGGAAACACCATATATTTT.

This clonotype showed up many times. The V and J genes are TRBV20-1 and TRBJ1-5; D perhaps matches TRBD1 (5 bases). The CDR3 length is 12 residues. Germline V lookup: CDR1 DFQATT, CDR2 SNEGSKA (reference sequence). V lost 3 bases, J lost 7 bases, and 10 bases lay in between. The CDR3: CSASWGDQPQHF. CDR3 DNA sequence: TGCAGTGCTAGCTGGGGGGACCAGCCCCAGCATTTT.

The chain has TRBV5-5 and TRBJ2-1; D may be TRBD1 (6 bases). Trimming removed 0 bases at V and 8 bases at J, with 21 bases between. Germline CDR1 SGHKS, CDR2 YYEKEE (reference sequence). The CDR3 extends over 17 amino acids. DNA of the CDR3: TGTGCCAGCAGCTTGGACGTACAAATTCAGGGGTTGTATGAGCAGTTCTTC. This encodes CASSLDVQIQGLYEQFF.

This clonotype was seen many times. V and J are TRBV7-2 and TRBJ2-3, with D tentatively TRBD1 (6 bases). The ends were cut back, 2 bases at V and 2 bases at J, with 8 bases in the middle. Germline V gene sequence: CDR1 SGHTA, CDR2 FQGNSA. The CDR3 runs 14 residues. CDR3 protein: CASSLSGATDTQYF. The CDR3 DNA reads as TGTGCCAGCAGCTTATCAGGGGCCACAGATACGCAGTATTTT.

This clonotype has a count of ten or more. The chain employs TRBV6-4 and TRBJ2-1; weak D call: TRBD2 (6 bases). Deletions cut 0 bases from V and 5 bases from J, with 11 bases between. The CDR3 totals 15 residues. Germline loops: CDR1 MRHNA, CDR2 SNTAGT. The CDR3 region is CASSDSASGHNEQFF. CDR3 bases: TGTGCCAGCAGTGACTCGGCGAGCGGGCACAATGAGCAGTTCTTC.

This clonotype was picked up one time. A junction boundary mismatches the germline segment, possibly from a read error. This chain uses TRBV28 with TRBJ2-3; perhaps TRBD1 as D (5 bases). Germline CDR1 is MDHEN and CDR2 is SYDVKM. This CDR3 region has 15 residues. In nucleotides, the CDR3 is TGTGCCAGCAGTAAAGGGGTCTCCCTCACAGTTACGCAGTATTTT. This codes for CASSKGVSLTVTQYF.

In this sample, this clonotype turned up many times. The chain is built from TRBV29-1 and TRBJ1-2; D unclear. Trimming cost V 3 bases and J 4 bases, with 21 bases left between them. The CDR3 is made up of 16 amino acids. Germline values: CDR1 SQVTM, CDR2 ANQGSEA. In nucleotides, the CDR3 is TGCAGCGTTGACCACGCGTCGGGCGCGGTCGCCTATGGCTACACCTTC. Protein: CSVDHASGAVAYGYTF. Using reference TRBV29-1 and TRBJ1-2 for the parts outside the CDR3, the full variable domain is SAVISQKPSRDICQRGTSLTIQCQVDSQVTMMFWYRQQPGQSLTLIATANQGSEATYESGFVIDKFPISRPNLTFSTLTVSNMSPEDSSIYLCSVDHASGAVAYGYTFGSGTRLTVV.